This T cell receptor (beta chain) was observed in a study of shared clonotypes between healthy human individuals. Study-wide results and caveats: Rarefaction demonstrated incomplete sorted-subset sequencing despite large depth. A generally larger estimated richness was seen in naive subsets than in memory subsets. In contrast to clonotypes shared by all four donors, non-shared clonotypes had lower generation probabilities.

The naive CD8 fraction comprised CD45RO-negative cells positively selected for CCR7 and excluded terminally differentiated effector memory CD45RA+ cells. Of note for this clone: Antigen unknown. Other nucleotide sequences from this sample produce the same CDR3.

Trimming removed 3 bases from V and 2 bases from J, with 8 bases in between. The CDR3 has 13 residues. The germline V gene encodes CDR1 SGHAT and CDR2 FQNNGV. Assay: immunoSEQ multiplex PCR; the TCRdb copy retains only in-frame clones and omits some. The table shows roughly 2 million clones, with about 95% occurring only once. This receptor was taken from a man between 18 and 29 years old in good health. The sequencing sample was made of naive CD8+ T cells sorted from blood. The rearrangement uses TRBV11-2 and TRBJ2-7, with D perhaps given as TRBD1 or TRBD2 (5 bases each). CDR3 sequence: CASSLGTTYEQYF. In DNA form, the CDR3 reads TGTGCCAGCAGCTTGGGGACCACCTACGAGCAGTACTTC.